This T cell receptor (beta chain) was sequenced in a study of blood T cell repertoires in COVID-19. Across the whole study: Acute and convalescent COVID-19 samples came from the United States, Italy and Spain. PBMCs, B-cell-depleted T cells, or T cells were the source of the cDNA or gDNA that made up the material.

Per the original data handling: For nucleated cells, counts were estimated from reference gene primer amplification. Sequenced by immunoSEQ multiplex PCR; TCRdb stores in-frame clones only, minus some. From that table come the V and J calls and clone size; the DNA was used to work out D and trimming. The sample has roughly 25,000 clones, approximately 85% seen once; the top ten hold 7.5% to 9%. CDR3 length equals 13 residues. V lost 3 bases, J lost 1 base, and 5 bases lay in between. This rearrangement joins TRBV12-3 or TRBV12-4 to TRBJ2-3; D is unclear. Source material: peripheral blood. This TCR derives from a human donor in a cohort sampled during active COVID-19. CDR3 DNA sequence: TGTGCCAGCAGTTTGGCGGGCACAGATACGCAGTATTTT. It codes for CASSLAGTDTQYF.